The entry below describes one TCR beta chain. This specimen belongs to a study of T cell responses to AZD1222 COVID-19 vaccine. Libraries were prepared by immunoSEQ multiplex PCR; TCRdb keeps only in-frame clonotypes and omits some of them. The data contain about 160,000 clones, roughly nine tenths of them seen just once; the ten biggest clones take up approximately 6.9%. CDR1 and CDR2 from the germline V gene are LGHNA and YNFKEQ. With V trimmed by 0 bases and J by 2 bases, 6 bases remained unmatched. The CDR3 contains 17 residues. Material: peripheral blood, obtained on day 0 of AZD1222 vaccination. The chain has TRBV4-2 and TRBJ2-4; 8 nucleotides line up with TRBD2. This TCR derives from an adult in good health. CDR3 amino acids: CASSQDFGGASKNIQYF. The DNA for the CDR3 is TGTGCCAGCAGCCAAGATTTCGGGGGGGCGTCCAAAAACATTCAGTACTTC.